This T cell receptor (beta chain) derives from a study of graft-versus-host responses after intestinal transplantation. The wider study: Grafts that recipients had were multivisceral, liver-intestinal, or isolated intestinal transplants. Anti-thymocyte globulin induction, then tacrolimus and steroids for two to four years, went to all recipients. Whole-study findings and limits: Recipient bone marrow held GvH clones, some seen earlier in ileum or blood. With peak circulating GvH clone levels came an association with early post-transplant HvG declines.

Concerning this clone itself: Its antigen is still unknown.

This table comes from immunoSEQ multiplex PCR, and its TCRdb copy is limited to in-frame clones, with some not included. The sample has around 100,000 clones, 93% seen once; the top ten hold 0.9% to 1.5%. Germline V gene sequence: CDR1 MNHNS, CDR2 SASEGT. The CDR3 spans 13 residues. With 4 bases removed from V and 0 bases from J, the gap between germline ends came to 6 bases. The specimen comprised unstimulated CD8+ T cells sorted from spleen or lymph node cells, sampled before intestinal transplant. This clonotype originated in a human donor who received an intestinal transplant. The chain employs TRBV6-1 and TRBJ1-1, with D hard to call. The CDR3 is CASSADMNTEAFF. For the CDR3, the DNA is TGTGCCAGCAGTGCAGATATGAACACTGAAGCTTTCTTT.